The clone carrying this T cell receptor (beta chain) was seen at least ten times. Its specificity is not known. This specimen comes from a study of neurological immune-mediated disorders. Study-wide results and caveats: The highest TCR clonal expansion occurred in HTLV-1-associated myelopathy; multiple sclerosis fell below healthy controls.

Trimming stripped 6 bases from V and 6 bases from J, with 10 bases between. There are 12 residues in the CDR3. Germline assignment: CDR1 MNHEY and CDR2 SVGAGI. From the 5' RACE reads, TCRdb called clonotypes with MiXCR, one entry per CDR3 protein. There are about 50,000 distinct CDR3 sequences in the sample; around 16% occur only once, and roughly 4.4% lies in the top ten. This clonotype was obtained from a man aged 55 to 70 in good health. The sample was PBMCs. The rearrangement links TRBV6-5 to TRBJ2-3; a weak D match, TRBD2 (5 bases). This CDR3 reads CASRTSGDTQYF. As DNA, the CDR3 is TGTGCCAGCAGAACATCGGGGGATACGCAGTATTTT.